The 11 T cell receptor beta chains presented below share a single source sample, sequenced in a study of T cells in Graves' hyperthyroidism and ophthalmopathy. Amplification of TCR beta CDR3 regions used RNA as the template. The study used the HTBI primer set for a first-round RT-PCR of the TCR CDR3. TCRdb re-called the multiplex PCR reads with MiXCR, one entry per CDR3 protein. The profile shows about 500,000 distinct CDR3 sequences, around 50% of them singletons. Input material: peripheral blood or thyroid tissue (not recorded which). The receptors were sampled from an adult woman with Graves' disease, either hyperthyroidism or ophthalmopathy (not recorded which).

DNA of the CDR3: TGCGCCAGCAGCTTGAGGGGTCGGGCTTTCTTT. This encodes CASSLRGRAFF. V and J are TRBV5-1 and TRBJ1-1, with D perhaps TRBD1 (5 bases). The CDR3 is 11 amino acids. Germline V gene sequence: CDR1 SGHRS, CDR2 YFSETQ. V lost 1 base and J 11 bases, leaving 9 bases between the germline ends. The full variable domain, its missing parts supplied by reference TRBV5-1 and TRBJ1-1, is KAGVTQTPRYLIKTRGQQVTLSCSPISGHRSVSWYQQTPGQGLQFLFEYFSETQRNKGNFPGRFSGRQFSNSRSEMNVSTLELGDSALYLCASSLRGRAFFGQGTRLTVV.

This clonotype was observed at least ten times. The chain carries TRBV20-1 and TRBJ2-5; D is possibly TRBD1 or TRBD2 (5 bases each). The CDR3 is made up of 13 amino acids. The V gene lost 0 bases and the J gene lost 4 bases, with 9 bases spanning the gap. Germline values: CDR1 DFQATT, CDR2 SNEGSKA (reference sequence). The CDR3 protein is CSARDVGGETQYF. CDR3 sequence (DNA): TGCAGTGCTAGAGATGTTGGGGGAGAGACCCAGTACTTC.

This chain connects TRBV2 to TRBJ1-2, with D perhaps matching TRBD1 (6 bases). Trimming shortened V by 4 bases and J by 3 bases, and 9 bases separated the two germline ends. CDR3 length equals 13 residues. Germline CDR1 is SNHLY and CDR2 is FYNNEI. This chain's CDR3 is CASSGGLHYGYTF. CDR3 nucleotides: TGTGCCAGCAGTGGGGGGCTTCACTATGGCTACACCTTC.

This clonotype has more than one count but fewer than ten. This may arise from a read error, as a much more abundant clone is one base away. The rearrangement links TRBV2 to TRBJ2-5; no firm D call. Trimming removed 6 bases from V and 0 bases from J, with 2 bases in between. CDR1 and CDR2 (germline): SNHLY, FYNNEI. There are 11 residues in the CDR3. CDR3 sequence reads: CASRYQETQYF. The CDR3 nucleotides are TGTGCCAGCAGGTACCAAGAGACCCAGTACTTC.

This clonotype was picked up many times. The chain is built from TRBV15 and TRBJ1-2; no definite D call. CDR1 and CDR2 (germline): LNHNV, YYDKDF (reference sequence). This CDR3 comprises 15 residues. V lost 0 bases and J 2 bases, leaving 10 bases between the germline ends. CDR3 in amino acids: CATSRDRASNYGYTF. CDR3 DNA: TGTGCCACCAGCAGAGATCGGGCCAGCAACTATGGCTACACCTTC. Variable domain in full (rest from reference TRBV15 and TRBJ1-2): DAMVIQNPRYQVTQFGKPVTLSCSQTLNHNVMYWYQQKSSQAPKLLFHYYDKDFNNEADTPDNFQSRRPNTSFCFLDIRSPGLGDTAMYLCATSRDRASNYGYTFGSGTRLTVV.

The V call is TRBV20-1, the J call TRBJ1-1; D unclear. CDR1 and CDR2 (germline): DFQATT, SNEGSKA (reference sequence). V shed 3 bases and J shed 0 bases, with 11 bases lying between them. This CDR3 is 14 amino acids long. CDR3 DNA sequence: TGCAGTGCTAGGCGTCCAGCCTTGAACACTGAAGCTTTCTTT. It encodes CSARRPALNTEAFF.

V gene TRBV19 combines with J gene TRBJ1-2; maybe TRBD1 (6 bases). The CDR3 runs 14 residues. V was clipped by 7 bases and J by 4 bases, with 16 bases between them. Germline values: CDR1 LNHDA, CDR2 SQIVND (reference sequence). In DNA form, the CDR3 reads TGTGCCAGTACGTATGGAGGACAGACCTATGGCTACACCTTC. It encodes CASTYGGQTYGYTF.

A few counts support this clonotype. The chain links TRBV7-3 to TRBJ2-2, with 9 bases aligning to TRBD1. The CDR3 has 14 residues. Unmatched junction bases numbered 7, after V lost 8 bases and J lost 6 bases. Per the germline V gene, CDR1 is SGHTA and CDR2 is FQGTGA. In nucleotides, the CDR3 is TGTGCCAGCGGGACAGGGAGTCTGTCCGGGGAGCTGTTTTTT. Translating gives CASGTGSLSGELFF.

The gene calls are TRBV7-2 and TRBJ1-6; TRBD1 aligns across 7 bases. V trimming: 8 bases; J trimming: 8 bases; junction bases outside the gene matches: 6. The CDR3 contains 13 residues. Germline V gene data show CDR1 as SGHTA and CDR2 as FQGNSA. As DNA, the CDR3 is TGTGCCAGCGCCGGGACAGAGCATTCACCCCTCCACTTT. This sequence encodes CASAGTEHSPLHF.

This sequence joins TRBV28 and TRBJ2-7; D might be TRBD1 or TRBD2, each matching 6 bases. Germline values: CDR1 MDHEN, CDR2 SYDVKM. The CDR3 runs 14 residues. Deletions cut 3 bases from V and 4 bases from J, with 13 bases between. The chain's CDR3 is CASSLGGHKYEQYF. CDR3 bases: TGTGCCAGCAGTTTGGGGGGACACAAATACGAGCAGTACTTC.

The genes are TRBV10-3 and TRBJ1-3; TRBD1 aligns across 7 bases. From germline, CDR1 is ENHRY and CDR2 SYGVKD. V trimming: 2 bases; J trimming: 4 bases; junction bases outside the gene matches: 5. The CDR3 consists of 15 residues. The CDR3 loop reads CAISELTGTGNTIYF. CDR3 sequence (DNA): TGTGCCATCAGTGAGCTGACAGGGACCGGAAACACCATATATTTT.